This T cell receptor beta chain was identified during a study of blood T cell repertoires in COVID-19. The wider study: The origin of the acute and convalescent COVID-19 samples was the United States, Italy and Spain. The analysed material was cDNA or gDNA that came from T cells, B-cell-depleted T cells, or PBMCs.

CDR1 is MNHEY and CDR2 is SVGAGI in the germline V gene. The V segment lost 7 bases and the J segment 3 bases; nucleotides outside the gene matches: 2. The CDR3 length is 13 residues. In the original workflow: Amplified reference gene primers provided the basis for estimating nucleated cell counts. TCRdb's copy holds only in-frame clones and misses some; the assay was immunoSEQ multiplex PCR. That table is the source of V, J and clone size, and D and trimming were worked out from the DNA. The sample shows approximately 260,000 clones, roughly 89% of them seen only once. The gene calls are TRBV6-5 and TRBJ2-1; TRBD1 aligns across 8 bases. The specimen was peripheral blood. The clonotype comes from a woman in her thirties or forties who had recovered from COVID-19. In DNA form, the CDR3 reads TGTGCCAGCACGGGACAGGACTACAATGAGCAGTTCTTC. This codes for CASTGQDYNEQFF.